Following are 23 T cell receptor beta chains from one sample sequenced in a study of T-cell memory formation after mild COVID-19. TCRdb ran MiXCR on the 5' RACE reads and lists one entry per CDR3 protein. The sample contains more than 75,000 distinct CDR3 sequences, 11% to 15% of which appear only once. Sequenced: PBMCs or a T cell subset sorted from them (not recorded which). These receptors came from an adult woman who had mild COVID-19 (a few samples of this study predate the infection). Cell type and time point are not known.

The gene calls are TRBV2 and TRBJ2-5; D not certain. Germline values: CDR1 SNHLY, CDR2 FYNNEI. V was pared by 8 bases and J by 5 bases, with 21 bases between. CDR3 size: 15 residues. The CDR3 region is CASCVRDDRMETQYF. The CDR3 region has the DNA TGTGCCAGCTGTGTTAGGGATGATCGTATGGAGACCCAGTACTTC.

The DNA for the CDR3 is TGCGCCAGCAGTGTCTGGGGGGGCACAGATACGCAGTATTTT. Translating it yields CASSVWGGTDTQYF. V usage is TRBV5-1 and J usage is TRBJ2-3, with a weak D call TRBD2 (6 bases). CDR3 length: 14 residues. The germline CDR1 and CDR2 sequences are SGHRS and YFSETQ. The germline V and J ends were trimmed by 5 bases and 1 base, with 11 bases remaining between them.

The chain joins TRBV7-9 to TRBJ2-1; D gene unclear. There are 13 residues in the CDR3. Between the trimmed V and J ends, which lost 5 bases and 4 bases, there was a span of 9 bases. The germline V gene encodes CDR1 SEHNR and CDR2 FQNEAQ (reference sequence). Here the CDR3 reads CASSGLPYNEQFF. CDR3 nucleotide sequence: TGTGCCAGCAGCGGCCTTCCTTACAATGAGCAGTTCTTC.

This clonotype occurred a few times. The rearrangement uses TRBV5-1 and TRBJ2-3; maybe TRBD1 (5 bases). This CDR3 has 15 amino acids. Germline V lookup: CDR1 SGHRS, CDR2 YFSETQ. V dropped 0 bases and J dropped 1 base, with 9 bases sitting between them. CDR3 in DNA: TGCGCCAGCAGCTTGGAGGGGAAGGGCACAGATACGCAGTATTTT. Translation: CASSLEGKGTDTQYF.

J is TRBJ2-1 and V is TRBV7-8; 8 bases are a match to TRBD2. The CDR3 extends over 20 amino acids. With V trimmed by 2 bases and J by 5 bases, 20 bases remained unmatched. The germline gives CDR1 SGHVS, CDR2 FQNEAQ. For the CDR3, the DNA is TGTGCCAGCAGCTTACCCGTAGCGGGGCCTAATATAATCCTCGACAATGAGCAGTTCTTC. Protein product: CASSLPVAGPNIILDNEQFF.

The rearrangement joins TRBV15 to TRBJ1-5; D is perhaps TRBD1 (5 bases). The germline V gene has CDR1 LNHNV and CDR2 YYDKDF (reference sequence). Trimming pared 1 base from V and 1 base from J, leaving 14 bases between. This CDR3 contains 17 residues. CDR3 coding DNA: TGTGCCACCAGCAGAGGGGTCGGGGGGGGAAGCAATCAGCCCCAGCATTTT. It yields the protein CATSRGVGGGSNQPQHF.

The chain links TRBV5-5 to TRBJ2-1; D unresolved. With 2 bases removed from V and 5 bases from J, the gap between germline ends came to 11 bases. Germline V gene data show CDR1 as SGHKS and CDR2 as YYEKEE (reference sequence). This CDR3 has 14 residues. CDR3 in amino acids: CASSFMTNDNEQFF. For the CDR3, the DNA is TGTGCCAGCAGCTTTATGACGAACGACAATGAGCAGTTCTTC.

This CDR3 reads CASSRKRGMTDTQYF. The CDR3 DNA sequence: TGCGCCAGCAGTCGGAAGAGGGGTATGACAGATACGCAGTATTTT. The chain has TRBV23-1 and TRBJ2-3, with D possibly being TRBD1 or TRBD2 (5 bases each). TRBV23-1 is an ORF; its function is uncertain. CDR3 length: 15 residues. Trimming pared 4 bases from V and 3 bases from J, leaving 14 bases between.

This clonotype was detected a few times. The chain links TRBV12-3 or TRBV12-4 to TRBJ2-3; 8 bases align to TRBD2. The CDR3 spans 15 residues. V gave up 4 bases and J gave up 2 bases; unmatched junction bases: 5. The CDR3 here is CASSYPSGYTDTQYF. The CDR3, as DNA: TGTGCCAGCAGTTATCCTAGCGGGTACACAGATACGCAGTATTTT.

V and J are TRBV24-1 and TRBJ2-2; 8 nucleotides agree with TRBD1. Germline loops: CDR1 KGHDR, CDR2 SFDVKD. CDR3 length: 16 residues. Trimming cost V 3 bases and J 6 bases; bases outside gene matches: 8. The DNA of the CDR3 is TGTGCCACCAGTGATGAGAACAGGGGGTATTCCGGGGAGCTGTTTTTT. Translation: CATSDENRGYSGELFF.

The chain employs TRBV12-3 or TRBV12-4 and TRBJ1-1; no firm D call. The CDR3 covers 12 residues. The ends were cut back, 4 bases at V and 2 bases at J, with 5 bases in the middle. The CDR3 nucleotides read TGTGCCAGCAGTTCCGGTAACACTGAAGCTTTCTTT. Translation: CASSSGNTEAFF.

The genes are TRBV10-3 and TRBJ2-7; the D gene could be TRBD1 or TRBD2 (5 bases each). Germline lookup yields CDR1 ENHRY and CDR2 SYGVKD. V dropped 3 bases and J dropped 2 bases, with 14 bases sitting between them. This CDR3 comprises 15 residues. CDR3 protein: CAISDLGTFTYEQYF. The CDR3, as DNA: TGTGCCATCAGTGATCTCGGGACCTTCACCTACGAGCAGTACTTC.

The CDR3 region is CSVEETGDYGYTF. The CDR3 nucleotides read TGCAGCGTTGAAGAGACAGGGGACTATGGCTACACCTTC. The chain joins TRBV29-1 to TRBJ1-2, with 8 bases that match TRBD1. Germline CDR1 SQVTM, CDR2 ANQGSEA. Losses at the gene ends were 0 bases for V and 3 bases for J; bases not matched to a gene: 0. CDR3 length: 13 amino acids.

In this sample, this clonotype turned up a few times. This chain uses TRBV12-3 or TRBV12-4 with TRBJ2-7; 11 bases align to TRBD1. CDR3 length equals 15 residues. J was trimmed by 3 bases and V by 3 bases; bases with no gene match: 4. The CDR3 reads CASSFAGTGGYEQYF. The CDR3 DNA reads TGTGCCAGCAGTTTCGCCGGGACAGGGGGCTACGAGCAGTACTTC.

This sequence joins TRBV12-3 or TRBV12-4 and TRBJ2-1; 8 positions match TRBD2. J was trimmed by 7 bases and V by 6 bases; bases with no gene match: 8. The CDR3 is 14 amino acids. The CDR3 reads CASRPGLGINEQFF. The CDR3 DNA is TGTGCCAGCAGGCCGGGACTAGGAATTAATGAGCAGTTCTTC.

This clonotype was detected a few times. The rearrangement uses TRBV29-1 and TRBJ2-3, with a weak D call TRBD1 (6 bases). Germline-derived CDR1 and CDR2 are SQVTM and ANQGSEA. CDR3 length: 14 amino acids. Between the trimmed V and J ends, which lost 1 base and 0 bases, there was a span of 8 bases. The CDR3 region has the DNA TGCAGCGTTGAAGGGACAGATAGCACAGATACGCAGTATTTT. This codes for CSVEGTDSTDTQYF.

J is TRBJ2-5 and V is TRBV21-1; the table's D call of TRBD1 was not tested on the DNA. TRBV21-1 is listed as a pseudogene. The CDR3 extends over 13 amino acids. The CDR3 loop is CASSLDSEETQYF. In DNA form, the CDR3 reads TGTGCCAGCAGCCTGGACAGTGAAGAGACCCAGTACTTC.

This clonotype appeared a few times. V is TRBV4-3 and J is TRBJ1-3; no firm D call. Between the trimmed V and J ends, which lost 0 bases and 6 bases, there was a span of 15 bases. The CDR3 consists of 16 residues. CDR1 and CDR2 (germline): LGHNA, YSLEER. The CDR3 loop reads CASSQEFSKNQNTIYF. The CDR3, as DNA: TGCGCCAGCAGCCAAGAATTCAGTAAGAACCAAAACACCATATATTTT.

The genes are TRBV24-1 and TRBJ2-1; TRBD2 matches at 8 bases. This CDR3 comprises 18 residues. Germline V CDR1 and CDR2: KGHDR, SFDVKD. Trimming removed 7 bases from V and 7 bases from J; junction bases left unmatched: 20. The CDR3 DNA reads TGTGCCACCAGAGGGCCACTTCTTTCGGGGGCTAGCGGGAATGAGCAGTTCTTC. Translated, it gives CATRGPLLSGASGNEQFF.

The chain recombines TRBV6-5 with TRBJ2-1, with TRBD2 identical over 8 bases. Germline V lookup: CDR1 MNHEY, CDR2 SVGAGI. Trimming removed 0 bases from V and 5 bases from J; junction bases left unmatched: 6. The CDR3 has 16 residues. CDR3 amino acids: CASSYSPRTSHNEQFF. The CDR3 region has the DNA TGTGCCAGCAGTTACTCCCCCAGGACTAGCCACAATGAGCAGTTCTTC.

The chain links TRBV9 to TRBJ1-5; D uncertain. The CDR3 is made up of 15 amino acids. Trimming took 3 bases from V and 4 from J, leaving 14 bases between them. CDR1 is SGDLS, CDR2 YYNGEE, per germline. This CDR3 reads CASSEGSLANQPQHF. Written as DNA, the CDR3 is TGTGCCAGCAGCGAGGGTTCCCTTGCGAATCAGCCCCAGCATTTT.

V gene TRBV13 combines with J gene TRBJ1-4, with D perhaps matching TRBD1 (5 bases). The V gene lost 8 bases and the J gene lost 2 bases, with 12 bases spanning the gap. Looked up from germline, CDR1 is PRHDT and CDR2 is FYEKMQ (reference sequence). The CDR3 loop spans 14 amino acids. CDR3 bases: TGTGCCAGCTCTGAGGGACCGACTAATGAAAAACTGTTTTTT. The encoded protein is CASSEGPTNEKLFF.

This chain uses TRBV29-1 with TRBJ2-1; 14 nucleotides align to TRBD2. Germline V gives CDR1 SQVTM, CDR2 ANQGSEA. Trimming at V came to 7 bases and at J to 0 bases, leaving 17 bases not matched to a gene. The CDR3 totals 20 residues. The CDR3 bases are TGCAGCGCCTTCGCCCTAGTAGGACTAGCGGGGGGAAGCTCCTACAATGAGCAGTTCTTC. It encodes CSAFALVGLAGGSSYNEQFF.